The clone carrying this T cell receptor beta chain was counted ten times or more. Its antigen is unknown. The data stem from a study of human T cells and chemical hapten exposure. Study-wide background: DPC at 2% was the sensitizing agent, placed on around 2 cm by around 2 cm of upper inner arm skin. Whole-study findings and limits: While controls formed fewer of them, expanded TCRs formed significantly more large CDR3 similarity clusters.

The germline gives CDR1 SGHRS, CDR2 YFSETQ. There are 17 residues in the CDR3. Trimming took 4 bases from V and 7 from J; bases not matched to a gene: 12. TCRdb used MiXCR to reprocess the RACE reads, holding one entry per CDR3 protein. The sample holds approximately 400,000 distinct CDR3 sequences, 5.1% seen once. Time point indicated: pre-sensitization, week 0. The treatment: therapeutic diphenylcyclopropenone sensitization with weekly scalp DPC. The V and J genes are TRBV5-1 and TRBJ1-6; TRBD1 aligns across 9 bases. The sequence derives from a woman between 45 and 60 years old with alopecia areata. Some clones in this sample may be carry-over from other donors' samples. The starting material was whole blood, obtained in connection with sensitization to the hapten diphenylcyclopropenone (DPC). CDR3 nucleotide sequence: TGCGCCAGCAGCGGATACAGGGGGCGCTTTCTGAATTCACCCCTCCACTTT. As protein: CASSGYRGRFLNSPLHF.